This TCR beta chain is from a study of T cells in Graves' hyperthyroidism and ophthalmopathy. Amplification yielded TCR beta CDR3 regions, with RNA transcripts as the source. When the TCR CDR3 underwent first-round RT-PCR, the HTBI primer set was used. TCRdb analysed the multiplex PCR reads with MiXCR anew, one entry per CDR3 protein. The table shows under 400,000 distinct CDR3 sequences, with approximately 18% occurring only once. The clonotype was recovered from a woman aged 50 to 60 with Graves' hyperthyroidism. The sample comprised blood.

The chain's CDR3 is CASSPEGTDQLNYGYTF. The CDR3 DNA follows: TGTGCCAGCAGCCCCGAAGGGACGGACCAACTTAACTATGGCTACACCTTC. The chain joins TRBV13 to TRBJ1-2, with a tentative D call TRBD1 (5 bases). Trimming pared 5 bases from V and 1 base from J, leaving 20 bases between. Germline V gives CDR1 PRHDT, CDR2 FYEKMQ (reference sequence). The CDR3 sequence is 17 residues long.